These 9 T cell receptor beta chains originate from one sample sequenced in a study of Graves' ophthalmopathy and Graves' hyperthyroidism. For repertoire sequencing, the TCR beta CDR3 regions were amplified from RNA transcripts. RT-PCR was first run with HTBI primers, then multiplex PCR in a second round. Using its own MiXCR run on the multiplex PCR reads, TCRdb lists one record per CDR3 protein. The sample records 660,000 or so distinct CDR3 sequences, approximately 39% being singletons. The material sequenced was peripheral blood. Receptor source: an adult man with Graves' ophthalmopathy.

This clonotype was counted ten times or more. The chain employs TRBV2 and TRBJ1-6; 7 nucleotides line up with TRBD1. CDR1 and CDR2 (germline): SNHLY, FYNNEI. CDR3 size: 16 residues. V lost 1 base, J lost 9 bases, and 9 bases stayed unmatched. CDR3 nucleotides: TGTGCCAGCAGTGAAGACGGGACAGTTAACAGTTCACCCCTCCACTTT. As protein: CASSEDGTVNSSPLHF.

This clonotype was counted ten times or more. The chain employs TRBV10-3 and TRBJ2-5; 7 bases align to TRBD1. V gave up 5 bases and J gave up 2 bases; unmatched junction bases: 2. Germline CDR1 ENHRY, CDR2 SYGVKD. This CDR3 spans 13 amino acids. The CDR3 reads CAISRTGQETQYF. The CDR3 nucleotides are TGTGCCATCAGTCGGACAGGTCAAGAGACCCAGTACTTC.

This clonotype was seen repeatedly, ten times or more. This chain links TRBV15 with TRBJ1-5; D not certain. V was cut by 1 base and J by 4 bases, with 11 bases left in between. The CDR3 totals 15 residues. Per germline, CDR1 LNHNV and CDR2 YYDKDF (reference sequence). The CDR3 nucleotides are TGTGCCACCAGCAGAGCGGTCTATGGGAATCAGCCCCAGCATTTT. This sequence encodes CATSRAVYGNQPQHF.

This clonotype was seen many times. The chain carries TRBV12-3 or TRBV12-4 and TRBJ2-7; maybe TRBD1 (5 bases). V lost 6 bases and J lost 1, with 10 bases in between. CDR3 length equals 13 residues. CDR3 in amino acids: CASSSDKSYEQYF. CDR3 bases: TGTGCCAGCAGCTCGGACAAGTCCTACGAGCAGTACTTC.

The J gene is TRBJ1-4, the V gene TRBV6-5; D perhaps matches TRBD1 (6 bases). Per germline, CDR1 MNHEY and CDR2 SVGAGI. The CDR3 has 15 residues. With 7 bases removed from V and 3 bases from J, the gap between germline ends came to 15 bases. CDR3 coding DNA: TGTGCCAGCAAAACCCGACAGGAACCTAATGAAAAACTGTTTTTT. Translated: CASKTRQEPNEKLFF.

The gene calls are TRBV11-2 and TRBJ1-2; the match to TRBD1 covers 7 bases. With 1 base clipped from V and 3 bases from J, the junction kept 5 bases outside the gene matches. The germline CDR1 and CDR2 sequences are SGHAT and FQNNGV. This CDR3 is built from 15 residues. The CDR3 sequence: CASSLVRDSHYGYTF. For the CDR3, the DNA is TGTGCCAGCAGCTTAGTCAGGGACAGCCACTATGGCTACACCTTC.

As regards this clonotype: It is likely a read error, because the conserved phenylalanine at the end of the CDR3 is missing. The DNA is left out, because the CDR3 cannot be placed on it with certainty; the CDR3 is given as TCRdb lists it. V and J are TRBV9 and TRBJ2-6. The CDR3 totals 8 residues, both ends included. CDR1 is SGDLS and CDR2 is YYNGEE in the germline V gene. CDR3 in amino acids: CASSVVTS.

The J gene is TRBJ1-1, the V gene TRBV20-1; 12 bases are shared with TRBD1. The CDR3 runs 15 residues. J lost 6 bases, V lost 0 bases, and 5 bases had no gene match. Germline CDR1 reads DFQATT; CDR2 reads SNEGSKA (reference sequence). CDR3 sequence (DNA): TGCAGTGCTAGAGACGAGGGACAGGGGGCCTCTGAAGCTTTCTTT. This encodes CSARDEGQGASEAFF.

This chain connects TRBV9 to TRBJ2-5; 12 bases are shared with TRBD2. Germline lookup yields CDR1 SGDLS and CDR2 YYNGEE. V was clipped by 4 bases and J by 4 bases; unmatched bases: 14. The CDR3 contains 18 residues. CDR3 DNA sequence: TGTGCCAGCAGCCTCCTTAATCCGACTAGCGGGAGTGGAGAGACCCAGTACTTC. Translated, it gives CASSLLNPTSGSGETQYF.